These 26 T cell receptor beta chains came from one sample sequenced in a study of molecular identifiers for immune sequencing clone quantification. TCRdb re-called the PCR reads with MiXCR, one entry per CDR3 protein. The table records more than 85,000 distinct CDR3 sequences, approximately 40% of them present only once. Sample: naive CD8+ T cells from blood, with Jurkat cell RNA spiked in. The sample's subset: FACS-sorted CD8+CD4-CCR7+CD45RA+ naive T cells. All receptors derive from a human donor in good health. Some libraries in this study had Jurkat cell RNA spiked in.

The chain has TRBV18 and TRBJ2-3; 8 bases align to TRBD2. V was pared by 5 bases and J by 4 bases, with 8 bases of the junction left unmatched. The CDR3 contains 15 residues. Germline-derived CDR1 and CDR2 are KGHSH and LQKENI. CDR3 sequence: CASSNSGMNADTQYF. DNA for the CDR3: TGTGCCAGCTCAAATAGCGGGATGAACGCAGATACGCAGTATTTT.

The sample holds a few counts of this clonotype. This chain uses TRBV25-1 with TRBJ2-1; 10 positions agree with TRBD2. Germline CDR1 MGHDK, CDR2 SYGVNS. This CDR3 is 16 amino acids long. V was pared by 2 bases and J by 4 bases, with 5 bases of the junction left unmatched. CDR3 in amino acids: CASSEPSGRLYNEQFF. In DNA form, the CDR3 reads TGTGCCAGCAGTGAACCTAGCGGGAGACTTTACAATGAGCAGTTCTTC. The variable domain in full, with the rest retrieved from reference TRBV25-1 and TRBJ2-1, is EADIYQTPRYLVIGTGKKITLECSQTMGHDKMYWYQQDPGMELHLIHYSYGVNSTEKGDLSSESTVSRIRTEHFPLTLESARPSHTSQYLCASSEPSGRLYNEQFFGPGTRLTVL.

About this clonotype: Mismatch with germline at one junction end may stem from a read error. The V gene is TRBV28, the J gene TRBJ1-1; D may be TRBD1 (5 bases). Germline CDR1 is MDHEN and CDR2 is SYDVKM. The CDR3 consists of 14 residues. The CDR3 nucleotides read TGTGCCCGCAGTTTCCCGGGGGGGGGGACTGAAGCTTTCTTT. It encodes CARSFPGGGTEAFF.

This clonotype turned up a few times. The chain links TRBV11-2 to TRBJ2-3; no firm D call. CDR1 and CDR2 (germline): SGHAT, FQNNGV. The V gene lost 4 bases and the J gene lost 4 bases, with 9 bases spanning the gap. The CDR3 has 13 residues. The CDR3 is CASSSIGPDTQYF. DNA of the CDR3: TGTGCCAGCAGCTCGATAGGCCCAGATACGCAGTATTTT.

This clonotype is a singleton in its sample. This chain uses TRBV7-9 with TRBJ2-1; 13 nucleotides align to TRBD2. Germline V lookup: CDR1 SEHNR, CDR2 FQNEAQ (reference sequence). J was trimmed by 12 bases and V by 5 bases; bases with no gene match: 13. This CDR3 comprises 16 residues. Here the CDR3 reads CASSPRTSGSGYAQFF. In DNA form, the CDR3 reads TGTGCCAGCAGCCCGAGGACTAGCGGGAGTGGCTATGCGCAGTTCTTC.

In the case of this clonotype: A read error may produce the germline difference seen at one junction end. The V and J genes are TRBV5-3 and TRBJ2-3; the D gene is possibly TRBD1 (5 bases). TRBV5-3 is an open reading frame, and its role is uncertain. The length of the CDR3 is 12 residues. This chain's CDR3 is CASSLSTGTQYF. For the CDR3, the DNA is TGTGCCAGCAGCTTGAGCACAGGTACGCAGTATTTT.

In nucleotides, the CDR3 is TGTGCCAGCAGCCAAGATTGGGGCGATTTATACGAGCAGTACTTC. It codes for CASSQDWGDLYEQYF. This chain joins TRBV3-1 and TRBJ2-7, with D maybe TRBD1 (5 bases). The CDR3 is 15 residues long. From germline, CDR1 is LGHDT and CDR2 YNNKEL (reference sequence). V lost 0 bases to trimming and J lost 4 bases, with 13 bases between them.

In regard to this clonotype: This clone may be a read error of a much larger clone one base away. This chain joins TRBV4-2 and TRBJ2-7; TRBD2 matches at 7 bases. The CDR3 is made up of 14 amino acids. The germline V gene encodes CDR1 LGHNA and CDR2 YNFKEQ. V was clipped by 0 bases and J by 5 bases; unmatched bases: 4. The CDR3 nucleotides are TGTGCCAGCAGCCAAGAGCGCCGGGGGGACGAGCAGTACTTC. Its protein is CASSQERRGDEQYF.

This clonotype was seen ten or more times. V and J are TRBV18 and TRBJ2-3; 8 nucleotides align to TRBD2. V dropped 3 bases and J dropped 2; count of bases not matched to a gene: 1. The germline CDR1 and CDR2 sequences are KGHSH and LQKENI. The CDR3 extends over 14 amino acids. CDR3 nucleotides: TGTGCCAGCTCACCGGGACTAGACACAGATACGCAGTATTTT. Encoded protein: CASSPGLDTDTQYF.

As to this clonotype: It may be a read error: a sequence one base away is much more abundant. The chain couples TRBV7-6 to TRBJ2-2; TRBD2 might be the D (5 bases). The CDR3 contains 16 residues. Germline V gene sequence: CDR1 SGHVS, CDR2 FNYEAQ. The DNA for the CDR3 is TGTGCCAGCAGCTTAGTTCCAGTCCCCGACACCGGGGAGCTGTGTTTT. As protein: CASSLVPVPDTGELCF.

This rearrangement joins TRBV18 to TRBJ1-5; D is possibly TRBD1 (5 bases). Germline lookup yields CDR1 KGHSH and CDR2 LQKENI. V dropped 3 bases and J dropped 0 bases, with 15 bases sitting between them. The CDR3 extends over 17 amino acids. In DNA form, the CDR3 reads TGTGCCAGCTCACCGGGACCCTCAGTCTATAGCAATCAGCCCCAGCATTTT. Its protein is CASSPGPSVYSNQPQHF.

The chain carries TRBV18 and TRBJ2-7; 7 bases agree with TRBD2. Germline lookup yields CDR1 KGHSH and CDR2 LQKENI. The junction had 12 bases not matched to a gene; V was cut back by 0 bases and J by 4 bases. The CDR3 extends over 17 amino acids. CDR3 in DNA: TGTGCCAGCTCACCACCATTCGGGGAGGGTCTTGTGTACGAGCAGTACTTC. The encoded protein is CASSPPFGEGLVYEQYF.

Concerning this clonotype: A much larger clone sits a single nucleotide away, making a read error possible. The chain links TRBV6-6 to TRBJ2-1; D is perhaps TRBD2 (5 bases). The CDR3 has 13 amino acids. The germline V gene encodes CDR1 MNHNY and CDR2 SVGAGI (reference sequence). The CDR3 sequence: CAGRSENGGEQFF. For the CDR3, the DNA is TGTGCCGGCAGGTCCGAAAACGGCGGGGAGCAGTTCTTC.

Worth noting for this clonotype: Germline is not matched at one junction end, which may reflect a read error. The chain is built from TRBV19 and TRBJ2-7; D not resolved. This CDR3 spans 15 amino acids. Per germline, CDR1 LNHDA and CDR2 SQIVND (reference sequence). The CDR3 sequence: CVSSIGPGASYEQYF. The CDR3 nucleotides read TGTGTCAGTAGTATTGGTCCGGGTGCATCCTACGAGCAGTACTTC.

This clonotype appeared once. The CDR3 coding sequence is TGTGCCAGCAGGAGGACCCCGCTTGGATGTACCGAGCAGTACTTC. Amino acid sequence: CASRRTPLGCTEQYF. The V call is TRBV6-2 or TRBV6-3, the J call TRBJ2-7; no firm D call. Germline V CDR1 and CDR2: MNHEY, SVGEGT. The CDR3 extends over 15 amino acids. V was cut by 6 bases and J by 6 bases, with 21 bases left in between.

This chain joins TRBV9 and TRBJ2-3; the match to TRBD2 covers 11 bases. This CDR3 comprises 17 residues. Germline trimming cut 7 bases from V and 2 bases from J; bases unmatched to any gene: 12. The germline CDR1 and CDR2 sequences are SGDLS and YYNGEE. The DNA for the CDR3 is TGTGCCAGCGGCGGGTCCCTAGCGGGAGGCCTCACAGATACGCAGTATTTT. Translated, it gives CASGGSLAGGLTDTQYF.

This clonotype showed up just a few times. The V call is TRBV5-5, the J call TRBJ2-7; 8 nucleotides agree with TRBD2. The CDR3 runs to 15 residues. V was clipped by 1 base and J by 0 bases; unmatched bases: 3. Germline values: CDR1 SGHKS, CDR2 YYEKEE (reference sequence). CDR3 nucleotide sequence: TGTGCCAGCAGCTTGCCGGGAGGGTACTCCTACGAGCAGTACTTC. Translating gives CASSLPGGYSYEQYF.

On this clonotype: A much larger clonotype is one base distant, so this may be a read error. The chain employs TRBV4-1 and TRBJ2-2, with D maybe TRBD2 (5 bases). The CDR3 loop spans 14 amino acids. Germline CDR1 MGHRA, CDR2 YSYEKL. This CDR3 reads CASTLTVNTGEPFF. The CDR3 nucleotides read TGCGCCAGCACCTTGACCGTGAACACCGGGGAGCCGTTTTTT.

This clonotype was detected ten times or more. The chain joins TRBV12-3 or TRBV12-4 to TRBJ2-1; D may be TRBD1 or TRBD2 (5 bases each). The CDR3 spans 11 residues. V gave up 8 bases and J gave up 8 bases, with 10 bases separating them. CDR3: CASGGFHEQFF. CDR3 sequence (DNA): TGTGCCAGCGGGGGATTCCATGAGCAGTTCTTC.

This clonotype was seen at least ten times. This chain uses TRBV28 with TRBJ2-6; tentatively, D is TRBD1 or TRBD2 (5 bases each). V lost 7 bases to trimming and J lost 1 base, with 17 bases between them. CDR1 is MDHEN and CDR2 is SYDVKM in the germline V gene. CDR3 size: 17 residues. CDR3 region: CASNGAGTTSGANVLTF. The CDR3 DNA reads TGTGCCAGCAATGGTGCAGGGACGACTTCTGGGGCCAACGTCCTGACTTTC.

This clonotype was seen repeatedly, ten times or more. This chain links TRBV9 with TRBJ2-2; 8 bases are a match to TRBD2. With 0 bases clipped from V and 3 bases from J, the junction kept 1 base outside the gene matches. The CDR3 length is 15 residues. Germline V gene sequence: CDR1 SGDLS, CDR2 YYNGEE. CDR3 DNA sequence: TGTGCCAGCAGCGTAGGTAGCGGGGACACCGGGGAGCTGTTTTTT. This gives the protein CASSVGSGDTGELFF.

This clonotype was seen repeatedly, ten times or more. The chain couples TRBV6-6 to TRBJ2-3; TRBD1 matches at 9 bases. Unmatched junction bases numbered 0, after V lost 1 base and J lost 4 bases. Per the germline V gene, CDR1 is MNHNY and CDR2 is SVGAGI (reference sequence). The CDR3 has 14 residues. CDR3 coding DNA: TGTGCCAGCAGTTACTGGACAGGGGCAGATACGCAGTATTTT. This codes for CASSYWTGADTQYF.

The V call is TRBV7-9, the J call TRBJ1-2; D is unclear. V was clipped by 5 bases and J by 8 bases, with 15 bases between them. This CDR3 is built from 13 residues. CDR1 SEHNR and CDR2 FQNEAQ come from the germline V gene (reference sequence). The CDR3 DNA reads TGTGCCAGCAGCGAGACGGATTTGTACGGCTACACCTTC. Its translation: CASSETDLYGYTF.

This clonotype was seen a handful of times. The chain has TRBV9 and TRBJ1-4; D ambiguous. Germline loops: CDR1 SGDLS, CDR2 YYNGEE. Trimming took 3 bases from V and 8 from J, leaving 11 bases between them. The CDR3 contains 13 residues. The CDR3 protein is CASSGGRGEKLFF. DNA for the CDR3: TGTGCCAGCAGCGGCGGTCGAGGGGAAAAACTGTTTTTT.

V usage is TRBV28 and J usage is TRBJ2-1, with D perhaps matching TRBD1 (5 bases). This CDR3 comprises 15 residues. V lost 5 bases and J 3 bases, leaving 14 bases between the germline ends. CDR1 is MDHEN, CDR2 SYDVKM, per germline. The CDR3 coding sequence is TGTGCCAGCAGTATACTGGGGCCGATCTACAATGAGCAGTTCTTC. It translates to CASSILGPIYNEQFF.

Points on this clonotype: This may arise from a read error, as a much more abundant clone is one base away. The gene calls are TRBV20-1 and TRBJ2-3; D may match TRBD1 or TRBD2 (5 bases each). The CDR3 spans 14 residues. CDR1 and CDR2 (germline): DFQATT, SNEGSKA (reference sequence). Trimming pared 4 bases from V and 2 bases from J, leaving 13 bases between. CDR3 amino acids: CSAKIPGPTDTQYF. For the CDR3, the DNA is TGCAGTGCTAAAATCCCGGGACCCACAGATACGCAGTATTTT.